The sequence of this T cell receptor beta chain was determined in a study of blood T cells in healthy people across ages (dated by TCRdb to about 2015). General notes on the study: In model experiments, template switching captured roughly one uniquely barcoded TCR beta cDNA molecule for every two T cells. Using the same blood draw, the study looked at two additional independent replicas of 1 million unique cDNA reads for two donors, one aged 18 to 30 and the other aged 80 or older. Four age groups were formed from the donors: young (average roughly 15 years), middle-aged (around 40), aged (roughly 59) and long-lived (around 82). To track age-related changes in TCR beta repertoire diversity, the study relied on deep sequencing normalized with unique cDNA molecular identifiers. To avoid experimental bias, donors of different ages were distributed randomly across sequencing lanes.

Library preparation was by 5' RACE. The data were produced on an Illumina HiSeq 2500. A second PCR of about 6 to 11 cycles was performed with a sample-barcoded 5' primer and a J-beta primer mix. A unique molecular identifier was introduced onto each TCR beta cDNA molecule by a template-switch 5' adaptor carrying 12 random nucleotides. Each sample yielded at least 2.5 million CDR3-containing paired-end reads. All of the RNA was converted into first-strand cDNA using the Mint cDNA synthesis kit, with a TRBC-specific oligonucleotide serving as the primer. Following uracil-DNA glycosylase treatment, all cDNA underwent a first 18-cycle PCR with the universal primers M1SS and BC2_uni_R. As for how the authors treated the data: For normalization, 1 million high-quality reads were randomly selected from each sample, with every read carrying a distinct molecular identifier. Instead of being binned into consensus sequences, reads with shared molecular identifiers were discarded. MiTCR, set to a Q25 quality threshold and the strictest error-elimination algorithm, was used for CDR3 identification, clonotype clustering and error correction. A nonparametric unseen species model with Euler transformation was used to estimate a lower bound on total TCR beta diversity. TCRdb's own reprocessing of the public reads used fastp at Q25 and MiXCR and kept productive beta chains. Every entry covers one CDR3 protein and lists the most common genes and DNA from its rows. The V and J calls and clone size come from TCRdb's table, not from the authors' own analysis. The sample data list 1.5 million to 2 million distinct CDR3 sequences, and about 30% of these were observed just once. The ten largest clones take up approximately 7.7% of the sample.

Overall study results and their limits: Observed TCR beta diversity per million T cells fell roughly linearly with age, and a significant reduction was already apparent by age roughly 40. Because profiling used bulk unsorted PBMCs, naive and antigen-experienced compartments could not be compared conclusively. Estimates of total diversity based on one million sequenced T cells were considered lower bounds and underestimates. Because donor CMV infection status was unknown, age-related changes in expanded clonotypes were potentially confounded. Compared with the aged group, more naive CD4+ T cells, fewer expanded clones and increased TCR diversity were shown by the long-lived group, suggesting age selection. There was a strong correlation between observed TCR beta diversity and the percentage of naive T cells measured by flow cytometry.

Points on this clonotype: The antigen this receptor binds is unknown. There are no base qualities to consult, and no much larger clone falls within one base.

V is cut back by 7 bases and J by 2 bases, with 9 bases in the junction unmatched. Including the terminal cysteine and phenylalanine, the CDR3 comprises 18 residues. Only CDR3 DNA remains: 54 bases, in frame from the first base. Donors were under 40 systemically healthy Caucasian individuals from Russia aged roughly 6 to 95 years. Each donor gave ten milliliters of peripheral blood, collected into EDTA-treated Vacutainer tubes. Ficoll-Paque density-gradient centrifugation was used to isolate PBMCs, with at least 6.5 million obtained per sample. Trizol reagent was used to extract total RNA from the PBMCs, yielding at least 6 micrograms per sample. The percentages of naive CD45RAhigh/CD27high T cells were determined by flow cytometry on a PBMC aliquot from every donor.

The material sequenced was blood. Recombination connected TRBV12-3 or TRBV12-4 to TRBJ2-1, with 15 junctional bases fitting TRBD2. The source of this sequence is a woman in her 30s in good health. This receptor carries the CDR3 CASTWGGLAGGPYNEQFF. The nucleotides read TGTGCCAGCACTTGGGGGGGACTAGCGGGGGGTCCCTACAATGAGCAGTTCTTC.